This T cell receptor (beta chain) is drawn from a study of blood T cell repertoires in COVID-19. Looking at the study overall: Researchers got acute and convalescent COVID-19 samples from the United States, Italy and Spain. PBMCs, B-cell-depleted T cells, or T cells provided the cDNA or gDNA that made up the material.

Original methodology: Estimation of nucleated cell counts was performed using reference gene primer amplification. This table comes from immunoSEQ multiplex PCR, and its TCRdb copy is limited to in-frame clones, with some not included. V and J calls and clone size are those listed in that table; D and trimming were worked out from the DNA. In the table there are tens of thousands of clones, over 65% of which are singletons. The CDR3 spans 13 residues. The germline gives CDR1 MNHEY, CDR2 SMNVEV (reference sequence). Trimming shortened V by 2 bases and J by 5 bases, and 7 bases separated the two germline ends.

Source material: peripheral blood. This TCR came from a woman aged 65 to 85 with acute or convalescent COVID-19. The rearrangement uses TRBV27 and TRBJ2-1, with D uncertain. The CDR3 loop is CASSLLGNNEQFF. For the CDR3, the DNA is TGTGCCAGCAGTTTACTAGGTAACAATGAGCAGTTCTTC.